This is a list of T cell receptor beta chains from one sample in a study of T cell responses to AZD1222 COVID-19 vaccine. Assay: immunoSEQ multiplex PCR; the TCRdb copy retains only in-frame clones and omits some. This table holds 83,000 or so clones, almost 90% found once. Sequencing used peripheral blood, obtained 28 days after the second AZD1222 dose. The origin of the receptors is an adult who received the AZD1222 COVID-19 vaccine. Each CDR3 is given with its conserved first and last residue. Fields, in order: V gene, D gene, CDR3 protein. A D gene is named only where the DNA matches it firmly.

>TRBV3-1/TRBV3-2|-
CASSQGGGNSPLHF
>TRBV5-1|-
CASSLVGFGTEAFF
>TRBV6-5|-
CASSKGLGGGTEAFF
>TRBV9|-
CASSVAPKSYEQYF
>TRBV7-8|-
CASSLGGRYEQYF
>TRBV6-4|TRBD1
CASSDSTGGNQPQHF
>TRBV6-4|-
CASSQGGQLPTDTQYF
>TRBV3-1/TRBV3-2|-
CASSQDLRRPARGSNQPQHF
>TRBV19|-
CASSFINYGYTF
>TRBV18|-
CASSPSDTQYF
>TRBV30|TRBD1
CAWRDRGYTF
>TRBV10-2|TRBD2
CASSESGNADTQYF
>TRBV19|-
CASRETAYNSPLHF
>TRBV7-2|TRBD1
CASSLGTGRDTEAFF
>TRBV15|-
CATSREKGRWFYGYTF